These 5 T cell receptor beta chains originate from one sample sequenced in a study of human T cells and chemical hapten exposure. TCRdb analysed the RACE reads with MiXCR anew, one entry per CDR3 protein. The data contain 200,000 to 300,000 distinct CDR3 sequences, roughly 8.9% of them singletons. Regarding time point: pre-sensitization, week 0. Treatment reported: therapeutic diphenylcyclopropenone sensitization with weekly scalp DPC. The sample was whole blood, taken in connection with sensitization to the hapten diphenylcyclopropenone (DPC). The receptors originated from a woman aged 40 to 50 with alopecia areata. Some clones in this sample may be carry-over from other donors' samples.

The CDR3 protein is CSAILGFNNEQFF. The CDR3 DNA reads as TGCAGTGCTATTTTAGGGTTCAACAATGAGCAGTTCTTC. V usage is TRBV20-1 and J usage is TRBJ2-1; no definite D call. This CDR3 has 13 residues. V lost 4 bases and J 5 bases, leaving 12 bases between the germline ends. Looked up from germline, CDR1 is DFQATT and CDR2 is SNEGSKA (reference sequence).

This clonotype came up a few times. The V and J genes are TRBV7-6 and TRBJ2-1, with unresolved D. The CDR3 consists of 14 residues. Trimming shortened V by 5 bases and J by 4 bases, and 12 bases separated the two germline ends. Germline CDR1 is SGHVS and CDR2 is FNYEAQ. The CDR3 here is CASSPVLEYNEQFF. CDR3 DNA sequence: TGTGCCAGCAGCCCGGTCCTGGAATACAATGAGCAGTTCTTC.

The CDR3: CASSLQRGPLSYNEQFF. The CDR3, as DNA: TGTGCCAGCAGTTTACAGCGGGGGCCTCTGTCCTACAATGAGCAGTTCTTC. The rearrangement links TRBV27 to TRBJ2-1, with TRBD2 matching 8 bases. V trimming: 2 bases; J trimming: 1 base; junction bases outside the gene matches: 7. Germline CDR1 is MNHEY and CDR2 is SMNVEV (reference sequence). CDR3 size: 17 residues.

This clonotype showed up just a few times. V gene TRBV6-2 or TRBV6-3 combines with J gene TRBJ2-7, with a tentative D call TRBD1 (5 bases). V shed 5 bases and J shed 0 bases, with 11 bases lying between them. Germline V gives CDR1 MNHEY, CDR2 SVGEGT. The CDR3 spans 14 residues. DNA for the CDR3: TGTGCCAGCAGTGGAACAGGTTCCTCCTACGAGCAGTACTTC. Translation: CASSGTGSSYEQYF.

This clonotype was counted a few times. The rearrangement links TRBV7-9 to TRBJ1-2; D unclear. This CDR3 is built from 14 residues. Germline-derived CDR1 and CDR2 are SEHNR and FQNEAQ (reference sequence). The ends were cut back, 0 bases at V and 2 bases at J, with 7 bases in the middle. This CDR3 reads CASSLAGRNYGYTF. The CDR3 DNA follows: TGTGCCAGCAGCTTAGCTGGCAGAAACTATGGCTACACCTTC.